The T cell receptor beta chain described here comes from a study of T cell changes during pregnancy in multiple sclerosis. Clones were sequenced by immunoSEQ multiplex PCR, and TCRdb holds only the in-frame ones, with some missing. The sample shows some 120,000 clones, about 96% of them seen only once. This clone is a singleton in its sample. The CDR3 has 13 residues. Per germline, CDR1 SGHTA and CDR2 FQGNSA. V shed 5 bases and J shed 6 bases, with 14 bases lying between them. This chain joins TRBV7-2 and TRBJ2-7, with D possibly being TRBD2 (6 bases). This sequence originates from a female donor with multiple sclerosis, enrolled in a pregnancy study. The specimen was peripheral blood, collected after pregnancy. As DNA, the CDR3 is TGTGCCAGCAGCCAACTGGGGGGTGGCGAGCAGTACTTC. Its protein is CASSQLGGGEQYF. Full variable domain (outside the CDR3, taken from reference TRBV7-2 and TRBJ2-7): GAGVSQSPSNKVTEKGKDVELRCDPISGHTALYWYRQSLGQGLEFLIYFQGNSAPDKSGLPSDRFSAERTGGSVSTLTIQRTQQEDSAVYLCASSQLGGGEQYFGPGTRLTVT.